The 32 T cell receptor beta chains below come from one sample, sequenced in a study of shared clonotypes between healthy human individuals. Clones were sequenced by immunoSEQ multiplex PCR, and TCRdb holds only the in-frame ones, with some missing. The table includes roughly 2.5 million clones, more than 80% detected once. Sequenced sample: naive CD4+ T cells sorted from blood. Subset here: CD45RA+ positively selected. Receptors originate from a man aged 18 to 30 in good health.

The rearrangement joins TRBV10-3 to TRBJ2-1, with a possible D match to TRBD1 (7 bases). Looked up from germline, CDR1 is ENHRY and CDR2 is SYGVKD. Trimming left V 7 bases short and J 9 bases short, with 16 bases between. The CDR3 runs 13 residues. CDR3 in DNA: TGTGCCATCACCGACGGAGGGGGCAGTGAGCAGTTCTTC. It codes for CAITDGGGSEQFF.

This clone was seen only once. This chain uses TRBV19 with TRBJ1-4, with 9 bases that match TRBD1. After removal of 2 bases from V and 8 bases from J, the junction contained 9 bases not matched to a gene. In germline, CDR1 is LNHDA, CDR2 SQIVND (reference sequence). There are 16 residues in the CDR3. Written as DNA, the CDR3 is TGTGCCAGTAGTATAAGGACAGGGGCAAAGGGCGAAAAACTGTTTTTT. Translating it yields CASSIRTGAKGEKLFF.

This clone has more than one count but fewer than ten. The V gene is TRBV10-3, the J gene TRBJ1-1; 8 positions agree with TRBD1. With 6 bases clipped from V and 1 base from J, the junction kept 4 bases outside the gene matches. From germline, CDR1 is ENHRY and CDR2 SYGVKD. The CDR3 consists of 14 residues. This CDR3 is CAIRKGQENTEAFF. The CDR3 nucleotides read TGTGCCATCAGGAAGGGACAGGAGAACACTGAAGCTTTCTTT.

CDR3 bases: TGTGCCAGCAGTTTATCCGGGACAGACTCTGGAAACACCATATATTTT. Translation gives CASSLSGTDSGNTIYF. This sequence joins TRBV6-6 and TRBJ1-3, with TRBD1 identical over 7 bases. With 4 bases clipped from V and 0 bases from J, the junction kept 6 bases outside the gene matches. In germline, CDR1 is MNHNY, CDR2 SVGAGI (reference sequence). The CDR3 loop spans 16 amino acids.

This clone was counted a single time. The rearrangement links TRBV9 to TRBJ1-1; 8 bases match TRBD1. After removal of 0 bases from V and 5 bases from J, the junction contained 9 bases not matched to a gene. The CDR3 totals 16 residues. The germline V gene encodes CDR1 SGDLS and CDR2 YYNGEE. This chain's CDR3 is CASSVGVNRGDTEAFF. The CDR3 nucleotides are TGTGCCAGCAGCGTAGGGGTTAACAGGGGGGATACTGAAGCTTTCTTT.

This chain uses TRBV5-8 with TRBJ2-7; 8 bases are shared with TRBD1. V trimming: 2 bases; J trimming: 7 bases; junction bases outside the gene matches: 11. This CDR3 has 15 residues. Germline CDR1 is SGHTS and CDR2 is YDEGEE. The CDR3 DNA reads TGTGCCAGCAGCTTAGATTGGACAGGGCGAAGGGAGCAGTACTTC. Its protein is CASSLDWTGRREQYF.

The chain has TRBV6-5 and TRBJ2-3, with 7 bases fitting TRBD2. V trimming: 6 bases; J trimming: 2 bases; junction bases outside the gene matches: 5. Looked up from germline, CDR1 is MNHEY and CDR2 is SVGAGI. The CDR3 runs 14 residues. DNA for the CDR3: TGTGCCAGCAGGTTCCGGGACTACACAGATACGCAGTATTTT. Its protein is CASRFRDYTDTQYF.

The chain combines TRBV27 with TRBJ2-3; no firm D call. The ends were cut back, 7 bases at V and 2 bases at J, with 13 bases in the middle. Germline-derived CDR1 and CDR2 are MNHEY and SMNVEV (reference sequence). There are 14 residues in the CDR3. The CDR3 is CASTRERNTDTQYF. The DNA for the CDR3 is TGTGCCAGCACCCGCGAGAGAAACACAGATACGCAGTATTTT.

The chain joins TRBV19 to TRBJ1-1; D call uncertain. V lost 4 bases to trimming and J lost 0 bases, with 9 bases between them. The CDR3 extends over 14 amino acids. Germline V gene lookup returns CDR1 LNHDA and CDR2 SQIVND (reference sequence). The CDR3 protein is CASSTRELNTEAFF. CDR3 DNA: TGTGCCAGTAGTACGAGGGAATTGAACACTGAAGCTTTCTTT.

In its sample, this clone was seen once. The chain uses TRBV7-2 and TRBJ1-1, with 11 bases fitting TRBD1. The CDR3 sequence is 15 residues long. Trimming cost V 4 bases and J 1 base; bases outside gene matches: 2. Germline V CDR1 and CDR2: SGHTA, FQGNSA. CDR3 bases: TGTGCCAGCAGCTCGGGGACAGGGGGGAACACTGAAGCTTTCTTT. This sequence encodes CASSSGTGGNTEAFF.

The chain employs TRBV10-3 and TRBJ1-2; no clear D gene. The CDR3 totals 12 residues. Germline V gene data show CDR1 as ENHRY and CDR2 as SYGVKD. Trimming stripped 5 bases from V and 6 bases from J, with 10 bases between. The CDR3 region is CAISISEDGYTF. The DNA of the CDR3 is TGTGCCATCAGTATCTCTGAGGATGGCTACACCTTC.

J is TRBJ2-5 and V is TRBV7-9; no clear D. The CDR3 spans 15 residues. With 3 bases removed from V and 7 bases from J, the gap between germline ends came to 18 bases. In germline, CDR1 is SEHNR, CDR2 FQNEAQ (reference sequence). The CDR3 sequence: CASSFGQAMNSTQYF. Written as DNA, the CDR3 is TGTGCCAGCAGCTTCGGCCAGGCTATGAATTCGACCCAGTACTTC.

The J gene is TRBJ1-5, the V gene TRBV5-1; D gene ambiguous. With 0 bases removed from V and 6 bases from J, the gap between germline ends came to 10 bases. CDR3 size: 14 residues. Germline lookup yields CDR1 SGHRS and CDR2 YFSETQ. The CDR3 sequence: CASSLAEEGQPQHF. In nucleotides, the CDR3 is TGCGCCAGCAGCTTGGCGGAGGAGGGTCAGCCCCAGCATTTT.

The chain uses TRBV10-3 and TRBJ2-7; D may be TRBD2 (6 bases). V was shortened by 6 bases and J by 0 bases, with 12 bases between the two germline ends. Germline V gene sequence: CDR1 ENHRY, CDR2 SYGVKD. This CDR3 comprises 14 residues. This CDR3 is CAIRLGSGSYEQYF. CDR3 bases: TGTGCCATCAGGCTCGGGAGTGGCTCCTACGAGCAGTACTTC.

The gene calls are TRBV19 and TRBJ2-1, with TRBD2 matching over 15 bases. The J segment lost 8 bases and the V segment lost 0 bases, leaving 5 bases of the junction unmatched. The CDR3 runs to 17 residues. Germline CDR1 LNHDA, CDR2 SQIVND (reference sequence). The CDR3 bases are TGTGCCAGTAGTATAGACCGGGGACTAGCGGGAGGAGATGAGCAGTTCTTC. This sequence encodes CASSIDRGLAGGDEQFF.

The V gene is TRBV2, the J gene TRBJ2-1, with TRBD1 identical over 10 bases. Trimming at V came to 4 bases and at J to 6 bases, leaving 3 bases not matched to a gene. CDR1 and CDR2 from the germline V gene are SNHLY and FYNNEI. The CDR3 is 14 residues long. The CDR3 spells CASSGQGAPNEQFF. For the CDR3, the DNA is TGTGCCAGCAGTGGACAGGGGGCCCCCAATGAGCAGTTCTTC.

J is TRBJ2-5 and V is TRBV29-1, with 12 bases lining up with TRBD2. The CDR3 runs 16 residues. V was pared by 4 bases and J by 4 bases, with 10 bases of the junction left unmatched. The germline CDR1 and CDR2 sequences are SQVTM and ANQGSEA. CDR3 in amino acids: CSVGLAGGLSGETQYF. The CDR3 coding sequence is TGCAGCGTTGGGCTAGCGGGGGGGCTGAGCGGAGAGACCCAGTACTTC. Complete variable domain (other parts from reference TRBV29-1 and TRBJ2-5): SAVISQKPSRDICQRGTSLTIQCQVDSQVTMMFWYRQQPGQSLTLIATANQGSEATYESGFVIDKFPISRPNLTFSTLTVSNMSPEDSSIYLCSVGLAGGLSGETQYFGPGTRLLVL.

This chain connects TRBV18 to TRBJ2-7; weak D call: TRBD2 (5 bases). Trimming shortened V by 4 bases and J by 0 bases, and 10 bases separated the two germline ends. The CDR3 is 14 amino acids. The germline V gene encodes CDR1 KGHSH and CDR2 LQKENI. CDR3 nucleotide sequence: TGTGCCAGCTCACAAACTAGTCTCTCCTACGAGCAGTACTTC. The encoded protein is CASSQTSLSYEQYF. The full variable domain, rest sourced from reference TRBV18 and TRBJ2-7, is NAGVMQNPRHLVRRRGQEARLRCSPMKGHSHVYWYRQLPEEGLKFMVYLQKENIIDESGMPKERFSAEFPKEGPSILRIQQVVRGDSAAYFCASSQTSLSYEQYFGPGTRLTVT.

CDR3 sequence: CASSSGQGWAEAFF. The CDR3 DNA reads TGTGCCAGCAGCAGCGGACAGGGGTGGGCTGAAGCTTTCTTT. This chain links TRBV6-5 with TRBJ1-1; the match to TRBD1 covers 9 bases. The CDR3 is made up of 14 amino acids. Germline values: CDR1 MNHEY, CDR2 SVGAGI. Germline trimming cut 6 bases from V and 6 bases from J; bases unmatched to any gene: 8.

V and J are TRBV10-1 and TRBJ1-5; TRBD1 matches at 7 bases. V shed 8 bases, J shed 0 bases, and the junction held 7 bases outside the gene matches. CDR1 and CDR2 (germline): WNHNN, SYGVQD (reference sequence). The CDR3 length is 15 residues. Here the CDR3 reads CASSGTADSNQPQHF. In DNA, the CDR3 is TGCGCCAGCTCTGGGACAGCCGATAGCAATCAGCCCCAGCATTTT.

The chain has TRBV5-4 and TRBJ2-3; 13 nucleotides align to TRBD2. The germline V gene has CDR1 SGHNT and CDR2 YYREEE (reference sequence). This CDR3 is 16 amino acids long. J was trimmed by 4 bases and V by 1 base; bases with no gene match: 3. The CDR3 reads CASSLRTSGSSDTQYF. The CDR3 DNA reads as TGTGCCAGCAGCTTGAGGACTAGCGGGAGCTCAGATACGCAGTATTTT.

This rearrangement joins TRBV7-9 to TRBJ1-2, with D possibly matching TRBD1 (5 bases). The CDR3 has 15 residues. Per the germline V gene, CDR1 is SEHNR and CDR2 is FQNEAQ (reference sequence). V was cut by 3 bases and J by 9 bases, with 20 bases left in between. CDR3 bases: TGTGCCAGCAGCTTGCAGGGCGTTTTCGGGGAGAGCTACACCTTC. It specifies CASSLQGVFGESYTF. Complete variable domain (other parts from reference TRBV7-9 and TRBJ1-2): DTGVSQNPRHKITKRGQNVTFRCDPISEHNRLYWYRQTLGQGPEFLTYFQNEAQLEKSRLLSDRFSAERPKGSFSTLEIQRTEQGDSAMYLCASSLQGVFGESYTFGSGTRLTVV.

The rearrangement links TRBV18 to TRBJ1-5, with D tentatively TRBD1 (5 bases). CDR1 and CDR2 (germline): KGHSH, LQKENI. The CDR3 length is 18 residues. V gave up 3 bases and J gave up 3 bases, with 21 bases separating them. CDR3 sequence (DNA): TGTGCCAGCTCACCGGGGGATACTTCGGGCCCAACCAATCAGCCCCAGCATTTT. Translation: CASSPGDTSGPTNQPQHF.

V and J are TRBV5-1 and TRBJ2-5; TRBD1 matches at 8 bases. This CDR3 has 15 residues. Losses at the gene ends were 2 bases for V and 5 bases for J; bases not matched to a gene: 8. From germline, CDR1 is SGHRS and CDR2 YFSETQ. For the CDR3, the DNA is TGCGCCAGCAGCTTATCCGGACAGGGTAGGGAGACCCAGTACTTC. Translated, it gives CASSLSGQGRETQYF.

Remarks on this clone: This specimen includes other DNA sequences encoding the same CDR3. The chain combines TRBV11-2 with TRBJ1-1, with 7 bases that match TRBD1. Germline V gene lookup returns CDR1 SGHAT and CDR2 FQNNGV. V trimming: 3 bases; J trimming: 2 bases; junction bases outside the gene matches: 3. This CDR3 region has 14 residues. Here the CDR3 DNA reads TGTGCCAGCAGCTTGCGACAGGGAAACACTGAAGCTTTCTTT. The encoded protein is CASSLRQGNTEAFF.

The V and J genes are TRBV6-1 and TRBJ2-2; D tentatively reads TRBD1 or TRBD2 (5 bases each). The ends were cut back, 5 bases at V and 7 bases at J, with 14 bases in the middle. The germline V gene has CDR1 MNHNS and CDR2 SASEGT. This CDR3 contains 14 residues. CDR3 sequence (DNA): TGTGCCAGCAGTCCCAGGGATGGGAGCGGGGAGCTGTTTTTT. This translates into CASSPRDGSGELFF.

The chain has TRBV28 and TRBJ2-7; no firm D call. V was shortened by 5 bases and J by 7 bases, with 18 bases between the two germline ends. CDR3 length equals 14 residues. Germline-derived CDR1 and CDR2 are MDHEN and SYDVKM. This CDR3 is CASSLQTKEREQYF. The CDR3 DNA reads TGTGCCAGCAGTCTCCAGACAAAAGAAAGGGAGCAGTACTTC.

About this clone itself: The same CDR3 is also encoded by other DNA sequences in this sample. The chain links TRBV2 to TRBJ2-5; D unclear. The germline V and J ends were trimmed by 7 bases and 3 bases, with 6 bases remaining between them. CDR1 SNHLY and CDR2 FYNNEI come from the germline V gene. The CDR3 is made up of 11 amino acids. For the CDR3, the DNA is TGTGCCAGCACTGGAGAAGAGACCCAGTACTTC. Protein sequence: CASTGEETQYF. Full variable domain (remainder filled in from reference TRBV2 and TRBJ2-5): EPEVTQTPSHQVTQMGQEVILRCVPISNHLYFYWYRQILGQKVEFLVSFYNNEISEKSEIFDDQFSVERPDGSNFTLKIRSTKLEDSAMYFCASTGEETQYFGPGTRLLVL.

In DNA, the CDR3 is TGTGCCAGTAGTATGACAGAGAACACCGGGGAGCTGTTTTTT. Its protein product is CASSMTENTGELFF. This chain links TRBV19 with TRBJ2-2, with D perhaps matching TRBD1 (5 bases). Germline lookup yields CDR1 LNHDA and CDR2 SQIVND (reference sequence). The CDR3 is 14 amino acids. V lost 3 bases and J 1 base, leaving 6 bases between the germline ends.

V usage is TRBV11-2 and J usage is TRBJ2-2; 7 bases are shared with TRBD1. J lost 1 base, V lost 4 bases, and 6 bases had no gene match. The CDR3 has 16 residues. CDR1 and CDR2 from the germline V gene are SGHAT and FQNNGV. The DNA of the CDR3 is TGTGCCAGCAGCTCACCGACAGGGCTGAACACCGGGGAGCTGTTTTTT. The encoded protein is CASSSPTGLNTGELFF.

To note about this clone: This specimen includes other DNA sequences encoding the same CDR3. The chain recombines TRBV5-1 with TRBJ1-1; 9 bases align to TRBD1. The CDR3 is 14 amino acids. V lost 7 bases to trimming and J lost 1 base; unmatched junction nucleotides: 5. CDR1 and CDR2 from the germline V gene are SGHRS and YFSETQ. The DNA of the CDR3 is TGCGCCAGCTCAAGGGACAGGGCGAACACTGAAGCTTTCTTT. It yields the protein CASSRDRANTEAFF. Filled out from reference TRBV5-1 and TRBJ1-1, the complete variable domain reads KAGVTQTPRYLIKTRGQQVTLSCSPISGHRSVSWYQQTPGQGLQFLFEYFSETQRNKGNFPGRFSGRQFSNSRSEMNVSTLELGDSALYLCASSRDRANTEAFFGQGTRLTVV.

The DNA of the CDR3 is TGTGCCAGCCGGGCGGGACAGGGGGGAAAACTGTTTTTT. This translates into CASRAGQGGKLFF. This chain connects TRBV6-1 to TRBJ1-4, with TRBD1 identical over 11 bases. The length of the CDR3 is 13 residues. V gave up 8 bases and J gave up 10 bases; unmatched junction bases: 6. The germline gives CDR1 MNHNS, CDR2 SASEGT.